This TCR beta chain was identified during a study of control samples from healthy donors and cancer patients. TCRdb's table, derived via immunoSEQ multiplex PCR, lists solely in-frame clones and lacks some. The sample has fewer than 95,000 clones; 91% are singletons. This CDR3 region has 13 residues. V lost 3 bases, J lost 2 bases, and 8 bases lay in between. This rearrangement joins TRBV12-3 or TRBV12-4 to TRBJ2-7, with D maybe TRBD2 (6 bases). This TCR came from a man in his thirties or forties in good health. Sample: blood. The CDR3 here is CASSLGGTYEQYF. As DNA, the CDR3 is TGTGCCAGCAGTTTGGGGGGAACCTACGAGCAGTACTTC.